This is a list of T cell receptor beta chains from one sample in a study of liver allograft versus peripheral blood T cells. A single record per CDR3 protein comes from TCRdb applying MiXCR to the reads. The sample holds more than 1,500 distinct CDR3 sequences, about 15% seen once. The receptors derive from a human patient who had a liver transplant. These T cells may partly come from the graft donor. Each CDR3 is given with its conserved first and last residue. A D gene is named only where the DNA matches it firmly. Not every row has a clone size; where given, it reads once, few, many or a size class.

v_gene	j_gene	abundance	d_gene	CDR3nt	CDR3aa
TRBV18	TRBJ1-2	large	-	TGTGCCAGCTCACCATCGAACAGGGCAAGGGGCTACACCTTC	CASSPSNRARGYTF
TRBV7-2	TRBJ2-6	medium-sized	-	TGTGCCAGCAGGACGACATCCTCTGGGGCCAACGTCCTGACTTTC	CASRTTSSGANVLTF
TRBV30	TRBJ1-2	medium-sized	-	TGTGCCTGGATGTGGACCGATAACTATGGCTACACCTTC	CAWMWTDNYGYTF
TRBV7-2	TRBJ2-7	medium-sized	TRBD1	TGTGCCAGCAGCTTGCGAACCGGGACAGGAACCTACGAGCAGTACTTC	CASSLRTGTGTYEQYF
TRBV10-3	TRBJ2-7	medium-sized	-	TGTGCCATCAGTGAGAGCTCCTACGAGCAGTACTTC	CAISESSYEQYF
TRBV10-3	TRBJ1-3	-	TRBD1	TGTGCCATCAACGTCCCGGGACAGGGGGGAAACACCATATATTTT	CAINVPGQGGNTIYF
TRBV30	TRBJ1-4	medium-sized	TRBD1	TGTGCCTGGGGTAGGGACAGGGTCCTGTTTTTT	CAWGRDRVLFF
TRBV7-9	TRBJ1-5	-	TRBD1	TGTGCCAGCAGCATTGCAGGGGGCCTTAGCAATCAGCCCCAGCATTTT	CASSIAGGLSNQPQHF
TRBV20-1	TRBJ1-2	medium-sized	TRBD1	TGCAGTGCCAGCAGGGGGCCAGGATATGGCTACACCTTC	CSASRGPGYGYTF
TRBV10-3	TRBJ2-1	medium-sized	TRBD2	TGTGCCATCAGTGGCGCCCGGAGCGGGGCCCCCTACAATGAGCAGTTCTTC	CAISGARSGAPYNEQFF
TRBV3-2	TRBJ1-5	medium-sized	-	TGTGCCAGCAGCCAACAGATAAATCAGCCCCAGCATTTT	CASSQQINQPQHF
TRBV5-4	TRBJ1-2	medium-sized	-	TGTGCCAGCAGCTCAAACGACAGGACCCTCGCTGGCTACACCTTC	CASSSNDRTLAGYTF
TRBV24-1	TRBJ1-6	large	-	TGTGCCACCAGGCGACATAATTCACCCCTCCACTTT	CATRRHNSPLHF
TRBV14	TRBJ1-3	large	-	TGTGCCAGCAGCCCATACGGGACAACTCTCTCTGGAAACACCATATATTTT	CASSPYGTTLSGNTIYF
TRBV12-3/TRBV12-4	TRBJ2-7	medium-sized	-	TGTGCCAGCAGTTCGGTGACCTACGAGCAGTACTTC	CASSSVTYEQYF
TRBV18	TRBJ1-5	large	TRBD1	TGTGCCAGCTCAGGACAGGGGGACGGACAGCCCCAGCATTTT	CASSGQGDGQPQHF
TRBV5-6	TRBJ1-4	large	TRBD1	TGTGCCAGCAGCGACGGACAGGGGGTGGCAGGTGAAAAACTGTTTTTT	CASSDGQGVAGEKLFF
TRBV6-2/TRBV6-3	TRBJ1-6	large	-	TGTGCCAGCAGTTACACGTTTGAAAATTCACCCCTCCACTTT	CASSYTFENSPLHF
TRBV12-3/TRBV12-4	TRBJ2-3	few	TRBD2	TGTGCCAGCAGCCCCTGGGCTAGCGGGACTCCAGATACGCAGTATTTT	CASSPWASGTPDTQYF
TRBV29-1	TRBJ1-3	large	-	TGCAGCGGTCGGGAGAACTCTGGAAACACCATATATTTT	CSGRENSGNTIYF
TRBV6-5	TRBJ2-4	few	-	TGTGCCAGCATGCTACGGACGCCGGGGAACATTCAGTACTTC	CASMLRTPGNIQYF
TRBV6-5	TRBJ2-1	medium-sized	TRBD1	TGTGCCAGCAGTTACTTGGGACAGGGGGCAAAAAGCTCCTACAATGAGCAGTTCTTC	CASSYLGQGAKSSYNEQFF
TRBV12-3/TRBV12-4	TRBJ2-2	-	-	TGTGCCAGCAGTTTTCAGACTACCGGCGGGGAGCTGTTTTTT	CASSFQTTGGELFF
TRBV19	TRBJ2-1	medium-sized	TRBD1	TGTGCCAGTAGTGTACCAGGGGGCGGCAATGAGCAGTTCTTC	CASSVPGGGNEQFF
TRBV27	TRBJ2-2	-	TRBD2	TGTGCCAGCGGTTTACTAGCGGGCACCGGGGAGCTGCTTTTT	CASGLLAGTGELLF
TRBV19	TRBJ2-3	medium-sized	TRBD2	TGTGCCAGTAGTCCTAGCGGTTTGGGCGATACGCAGTATTTT	CASSPSGLGDTQYF
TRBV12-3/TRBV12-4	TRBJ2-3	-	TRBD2	TGTGCCAGCAGTTTCGGCGGGGGGGCCGGCACAGATACGCAGTATTTT	CASSFGGGAGTDTQYF
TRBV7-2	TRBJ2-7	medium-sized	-	TGTGCCAGCAGTACTCCCCGCCGGCAACATTGGCGGGACTTGCGGGGCAACGAGCAGTACTTC	CASSTPRRQHWRDLRGNEQYF
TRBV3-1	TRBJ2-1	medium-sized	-	TGTGCCAGCAGCCCCAATTCACGTTCCCAGTTCTTC	CASSPNSRSQFF
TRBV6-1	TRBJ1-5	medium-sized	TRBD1	TGTGCCAGCAGTGACGGGACAGGGGTTATGCCCCAGCATTTT	CASSDGTGVMPQHF
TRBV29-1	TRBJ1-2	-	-	TGCAGCGTTGGATCTTGGGAGAACTATGGCTACACCTTC	CSVGSWENYGYTF
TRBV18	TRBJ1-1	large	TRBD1	TGTGCCAGCTCACCCCGGGACAGGGTCAACACTGAAGCTTTCTTT	CASSPRDRVNTEAFF
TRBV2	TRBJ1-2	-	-	TGTGCCAGCAGTCCCGGGCCCGGACGCTACACCTTC	CASSPGPGRYTF
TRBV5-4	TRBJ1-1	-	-	TGTGCCAGCAGCTTGGGGTATGGCAGGGCGCGGGGCATGAACACTGAAGCTTTCTTT	CASSLGYGRARGMNTEAFF
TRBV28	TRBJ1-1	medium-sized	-	TGTGCCAGCATGCGGGGGCTGAACACTGAAGCTTTCTTT	CASMRGLNTEAFF
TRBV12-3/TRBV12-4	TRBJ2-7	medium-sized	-	TGTGCCACCCAACTAGTCCTGGGGGGCGAGCAGTACTTC	CATQLVLGGEQYF
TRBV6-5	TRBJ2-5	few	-	TGTGCCAGCAGTTCCCAGTTGGGGGAGACCCAGTACTTC	CASSSQLGETQYF
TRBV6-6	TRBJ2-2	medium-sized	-	TGTGCCAGCAGTTACTCGGGGGACACCGGGGAGCTGTTTTTT	CASSYSGDTGELFF
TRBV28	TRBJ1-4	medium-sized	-	TGTGCCAGCAGTTTAACGGGGGGCCTAAGTGAAAAACTGTTTTTT	CASSLTGGLSEKLFF
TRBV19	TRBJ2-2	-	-	TGTGCCAGTAGTATAGTGGCCAGGGGTGACGCCGGGGAGCTGTTTTTT	CASSIVARGDAGELFF
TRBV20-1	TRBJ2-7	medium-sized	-	TGCAGTGCTAGAAGGGTACCCCGCCACGAGCAGTACTTC	CSARRVPRHEQYF
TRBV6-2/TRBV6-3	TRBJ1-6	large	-	TGTGCCAGCAGCGATCACCGGGGGTCTAAGTCACCCCTCCACTTT	CASSDHRGSKSPLHF
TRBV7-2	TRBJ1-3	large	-	TGTGCCAGCAGAACGGCCGCCTTTTATGGAAACACCATATATTTT	CASRTAAFYGNTIYF
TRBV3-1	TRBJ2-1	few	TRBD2	TGTGCCAGCAGCCTAGGGACTAGCGGGAGCAATGAGCAGTTCTTC	CASSLGTSGSNEQFF
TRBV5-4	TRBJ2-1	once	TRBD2	TGTGCCAGCAGCTCGCTACTAGCGGGAGAAAATGAGCAGTTCTTC	CASSSLLAGENEQFF
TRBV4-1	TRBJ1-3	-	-	TGCGCCAGCAGCTTAGACCCCTCATTGACTGGAAACACCATATATTTT	CASSLDPSLTGNTIYF
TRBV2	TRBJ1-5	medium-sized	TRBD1	TGTGCCAGCAGGGGACGGGACAGGTGGAGCAATCAGCCCCAGCATTTT	CASRGRDRWSNQPQHF
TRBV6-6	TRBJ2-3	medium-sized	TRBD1	TGTGCCAGCAGAGTATGGCAGGGGGCAGATACGCAGTATTTT	CASRVWQGADTQYF
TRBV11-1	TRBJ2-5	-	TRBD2	TGTGCCAGCAGCTCGTTGACTAGCGGGGCGGCCCAGTACTTC	CASSSLTSGAAQYF
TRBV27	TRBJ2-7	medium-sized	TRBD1	TGTGCCAGAACGCGGGTATTTATGGACAGGGATACCTACGAGCAGTACTTC	CARTRVFMDRDTYEQYF
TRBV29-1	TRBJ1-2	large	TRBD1	TGCAGCGGACAGGGGGCTAACTATGGCTACACCTTC	CSGQGANYGYTF
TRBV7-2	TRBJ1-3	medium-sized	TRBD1	TGTGCCAGCACGGGACAGGGGGCGCGAGGAAACACCATATATTTT	CASTGQGARGNTIYF
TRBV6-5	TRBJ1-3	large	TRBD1	TGTGCCAGCAGTTACTCTTGGACAGGCGTCTCTGGAAACACCATATATTTT	CASSYSWTGVSGNTIYF
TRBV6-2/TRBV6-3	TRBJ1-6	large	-	TGTGCCAGCAGTTATTGGGGCTCGACTTCACCCCTCCACTTT	CASSYWGSTSPLHF
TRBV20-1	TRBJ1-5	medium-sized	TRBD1	TGCAGTGCTAGGGGGACAGCCAATCAGCCCCAGCATTTT	CSARGTANQPQHF